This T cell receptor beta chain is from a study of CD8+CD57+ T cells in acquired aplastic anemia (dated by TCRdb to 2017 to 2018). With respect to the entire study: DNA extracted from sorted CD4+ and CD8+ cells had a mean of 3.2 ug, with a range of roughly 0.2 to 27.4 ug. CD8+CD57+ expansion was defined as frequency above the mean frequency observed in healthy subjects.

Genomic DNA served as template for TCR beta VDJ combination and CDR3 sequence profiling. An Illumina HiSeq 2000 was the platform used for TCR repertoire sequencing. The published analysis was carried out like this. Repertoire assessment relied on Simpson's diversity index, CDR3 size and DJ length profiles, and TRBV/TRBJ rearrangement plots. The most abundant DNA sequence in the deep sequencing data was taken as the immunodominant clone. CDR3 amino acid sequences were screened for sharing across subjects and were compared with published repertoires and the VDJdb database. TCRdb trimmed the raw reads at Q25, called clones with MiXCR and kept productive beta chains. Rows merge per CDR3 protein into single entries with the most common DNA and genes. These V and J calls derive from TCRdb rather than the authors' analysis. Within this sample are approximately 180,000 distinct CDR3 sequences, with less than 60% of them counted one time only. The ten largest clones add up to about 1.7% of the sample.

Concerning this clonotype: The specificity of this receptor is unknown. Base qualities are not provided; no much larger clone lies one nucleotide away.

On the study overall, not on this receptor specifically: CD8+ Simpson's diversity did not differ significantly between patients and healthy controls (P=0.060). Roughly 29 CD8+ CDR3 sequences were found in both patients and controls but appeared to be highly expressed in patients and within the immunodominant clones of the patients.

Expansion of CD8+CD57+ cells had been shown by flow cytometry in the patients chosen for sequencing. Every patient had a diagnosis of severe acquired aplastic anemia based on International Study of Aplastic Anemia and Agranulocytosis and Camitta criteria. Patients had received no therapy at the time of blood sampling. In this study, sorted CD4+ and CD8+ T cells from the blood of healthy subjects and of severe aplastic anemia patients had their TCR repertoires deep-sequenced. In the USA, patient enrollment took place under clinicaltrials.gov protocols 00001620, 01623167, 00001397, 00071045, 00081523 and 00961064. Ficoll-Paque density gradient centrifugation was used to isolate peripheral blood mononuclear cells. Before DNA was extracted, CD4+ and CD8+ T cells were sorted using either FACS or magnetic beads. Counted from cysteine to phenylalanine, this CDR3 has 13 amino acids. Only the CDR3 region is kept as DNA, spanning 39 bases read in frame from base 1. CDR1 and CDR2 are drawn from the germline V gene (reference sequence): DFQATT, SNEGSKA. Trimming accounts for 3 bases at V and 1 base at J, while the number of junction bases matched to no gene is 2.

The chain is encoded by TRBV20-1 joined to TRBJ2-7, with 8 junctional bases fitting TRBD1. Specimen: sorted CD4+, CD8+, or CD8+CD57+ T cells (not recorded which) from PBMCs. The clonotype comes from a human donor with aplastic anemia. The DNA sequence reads TGCAGTGCTAGGGGACAGGAATCCTACGAGCAGTACTTC. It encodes CSARGQESYEQYF.